What follows describes a single TCR beta chain. Using immunoSEQ multiplex PCR, the repertoire was profiled, and TCRdb retains in-frame clones only, with some absent. Of roughly 120,000 clones detected, about 85% appear once; the ten largest clones hold 7.7%. The data belong to a study of blood T cell repertoires in COVID-19. On the study more broadly: Some COVID-19 samples were acute and others convalescent; all came from the United States, Italy and Spain.

The source material was peripheral blood. The source is a human donor in a cohort sampled during active COVID-19.

The CDR3 protein is CASSPIGTFYEQYF. CDR3 sequence (DNA): TGTGCCAGCAGCCCTATTGGGACATTCTACGAGCAGTACTTC. The rearrangement uses TRBV28 and TRBJ2-7, with a tentative D call TRBD1 (6 bases). V was cut by 6 bases and J by 3 bases, with 15 bases left in between. Germline V gene sequence: CDR1 MDHEN, CDR2 SYDVKM. The CDR3 contains 14 residues.